This T cell receptor (beta chain) emerged from a study of control samples from healthy donors and cancer patients (TCRdb year 2020). Trimming takes 4 bases from V and 6 bases from J, and the germline ends sit 17 bases apart. The CDR3 holds 15 amino acids from the cysteine to the phenylalanine. The kept DNA is CDR3 alone, 45 bases in frame from the first base. Via the germline V gene, CDR1 is SGHTA and CDR2 FQGTGA. Library method: the immunoSEQ multiplex PCR assay. TCRdb obtained this table from immuneACCESS and retained in-frame rearrangements with V and J assigned. These tables miss some clones; where compared with another copy, unresolved V genes account for less than half of the shortfall, and the remainder is unexplained. In all, the sample holds some 120,000 clones, and more than 85% of those were seen once. The top ten constitute about 9% of the sample. Comment on this clone: The clone's antigen remains unknown. Base qualities were left out, and no much larger clone turns up one base away.

The sequencing sample was made of blood. The TCR sequence derives from a man aged 18 to 29 in good health. The receptor chain draws on TRBV7-3 and TRBJ2-3, with the D call perhaps TRBD1 or TRBD2, as 7 bases match in each case. CDR3 reads: CASSSGRGGADTQYF. The base sequence is TGTGCCAGCAGCTCGGGCAGGGGGGGTGCGGATACGCAGTATTTT. Full variable domain (CDR3 extended with the reference TRBV7-3 and TRBJ2-3 proteins): GAGVSQTPSNKVTEKGKYVELRCDPISGHTALYWYRQSLGQGPEFLIYFQGTGAADDSGLPNDRFFAVRPEGSVSTLKIQRTERGDSAVYLCASSSGRGGADTQYFGPGTRLTVL.